This entry describes one TCR beta chain. Its antigen specificity is not known. No base-level quality is on record; no much larger clone is a single base apart. This entry belongs to a study of T cell responses to AZD1222 COVID-19 vaccine (dated by TCRdb to the early 2020s). For the wider study: A total of more than 230 trial participants underwent TCR sequencing, of whom around 200 received two doses of AZD1222 and some 25 received two doses of the MenACWY control vaccine. Trial participants were enrolled by age into subgroups of 18-55, 56-69 and 70-plus years, and 148, 28 and 57 TCR-sequenced participants, respectively, were included in these subgroups.

The research as a whole found: In the small 56-69-year group, the increase in depth fell short of significance, most likely because of low power. Most participants were white British and females outnumbered males, and the authors suggested that clonal diversity may have been underestimated. Conclusions about previously exposed vaccinees were limited because only six AZD1222 recipients were SARS-CoV-2 seropositive at baseline. The whole spike protein was spanned by vaccine-associated CD4 TCRs, and dominant responses were seen in regions 160-218 and 743-854. After two AZD1222 doses, both the breadth and the depth of spike-specific TCRs were significantly higher than at day 0 and than in MenACWY recipients. Because no day 14 peak-response samples were available, the repertoires could be characterized only after the peak T cell response. Epitopes outside the regions mutated in the B.1.351 and B.1.1.7 variants were reportedly recognized by nearly half of the unique spike-specific TCRs.

The CDR3 numbers 11 residues from cysteine through phenylalanine. The kept DNA is CDR3 alone, 33 bases in frame from the first base. CDR1 and CDR2 are drawn from the germline V gene (reference sequence): DFQATT, SNEGSKA. Trimming removed 0 bases from V and 8 bases from J, leaving 7 bases between the germline ends. The CDR3 regions of human TCRbeta chains were analyzed by immunosequencing. The source study handled its data this way. Repertoire TCRs were checked for matches against a reference library of SARS-CoV-2-specific TCRs that had been generated using the MIRA antigen-specificity platform. Breadth was defined as the fraction of unique TCRs that were SARS-CoV-2-associated, and depth was defined as the fraction of total T cells that were SARS-CoV-2-associated. Each spike-specific TCR was assigned to its reactive spike region and to a CD4 or CD8 class using the MIRA data. Log10-transformed breadth and depth values were compared by one-way ANOVA with Sidak's multiple comparisons tests. The immuneACCESS repertoire file appears here via TCRdb, limited to in-frame rearrangements. These files lack a portion of the clones; in checked studies, under half of the deficit traces to unresolved V genes, and the cause of the others is not known. V, J and clone size are those of that table, while D and trimming were read from the DNA. The sample profile shows approximately 150,000 clones; roughly 93% of them were found once. Of the sample, more than 1.5% falls within the top ten clones.

Reading the label with the study, this specimen's time point is: about 28 days (+/-7) after the second vaccine dose. AZD1222 recipients with second doses at about 4 weeks or about 12 weeks were pooled, because spike-specific TCR depth and breadth did not differ between schedules. The vaccinee samples were drawn from two UK trials, COV001 and COV002, one of which was a single-blind randomized controlled phase 2/3 trial testing AZD1222 (ChAdOx1 nCoV-19) in healthy adults. For TCRbeta chain sequencing, PBMC samples were collected from trial participants at day 0 and at day 28 after the second dose. This sequence was found in an adult who received the AZD1222 COVID-19 vaccine. The sample here was peripheral blood, taken 28 days after the second AZD1222 dose. The sequence links TRBV20-1 to TRBJ1-2, and possibly TRBD1, on 6 matching bases. DNA sequence: TGCAGTGCTAGAGAAGGGGGGGGCTACACCTTC. This translates into CSAREGGGYTF.